This T cell receptor beta chain is drawn from a study of blood T cell repertoires in COVID-19. In this sample, this clone turned up a few times. The CDR3 covers 15 residues. Germline lookup yields CDR1 MNHEY and CDR2 SVGAGI. Trimming removed 0 bases at V and 3 bases at J, with 8 bases between. During active infection, Seattle patients enrolled and were then monitored through disease. Generated by immunoSEQ multiplex PCR, the TCRdb table keeps only in-frame clones and is missing some. The table shows some 160,000 clones, with roughly 88% occurring only once. This rearrangement joins TRBV6-5 to TRBJ2-2; tentative D call: TRBD1 (6 bases). This receptor was obtained from a man younger than 35 with COVID-19, enrolled during active disease. The sequenced sample consisted of peripheral blood. The DNA of the CDR3 is TGTGCCAGCAGTTACTCGGCAGGGGACACCGGGGAGCTGTTTTTT. This gives the protein CASSYSAGDTGELFF.